This T cell receptor beta chain was recorded in a study of CD8+ T cells in alopecia areata. V was shortened by 2 bases and J by 5 bases, with 19 bases between the two germline ends. CDR1 is SGHVS and CDR2 is FQNEAQ in the germline V gene. This CDR3 comprises 17 residues. This sample's treatment: oral pan-JAK inhibitor, 5-10 mg twice daily. cDNA prepared by RNA extraction and subsequent reverse transcription served as the template for sequencing. Assay used: immunoSEQ multiplex PCR; TCRdb lists only in-frame clones, some missing. The sample shows fewer than 200,000 clones, under 60% of them seen only once.

The sequencing here drew on CD8+ T cells sorted from blood, taken at week 24, from a patient treated with tofacitinib. The rearrangement links TRBV7-8 to TRBJ1-5; unclear D gene. The clonotype comes from a human donor with alopecia areata. CDR3 loop: CASSLLSTPTMDQPQHF. CDR3 sequence (DNA): TGTGCCAGCAGCTTACTGTCGACCCCCACCATGGATCAGCCCCAGCATTTT.